The 6 T cell receptor beta chains given below trace back to one sample, sequenced in a study of tumor and adjacent non-tumor tissue in lung cancer listed by TCRdb under 2018. The library was generated by multiplex PCR. Sequencing was carried out with an Illumina HiSeq 2500. TCRbeta libraries were constructed through three rounds of nested PCR with primers (Table S4) according to protocols modified from ARM-PCR. TCRdb reworked the public reads: Q25 trimming with fastp, MiXCR clone assembly, productive beta chains retained. When rows share a CDR3 protein, they turn into one entry using the most common DNA and genes. This sample gives 90,000 or so distinct CDR3 sequences in total; 61% of them show up just once. The biggest ten clones account for 15% of the sample. RNA was extracted from bulk unsorted tissue and checked for quality with a NanoDrop ND-1000 and an Agilent 2100. Sequencing was done on a sample of lung tumor tissue. These receptors were obtained from a man between 65 and 85 years old with non-small cell lung cancer.

As regards this clonotype: One end of the junction does not line up with germline, which may come from a read error. The rearrangement uses TRBV12-3 or TRBV12-4 and TRBJ1-2, with D hard to call. The CDR3 spans 14 residues. The CDR3, as DNA: TGTGACAGCAGTTTCCGTTCGGGAGGCTATGGCTACACCTTC. This translates into CDSSFRSGGYGYTF.

This clonotype is medium-sized in the sample. The chain combines TRBV5-4 with TRBJ1-2, with TRBD1 matching over 9 bases. The CDR3 extends over 14 amino acids. Germline V gives CDR1 SGHNT, CDR2 YYREEE (reference sequence). J gave up 5 bases and V 0 bases, and 2 bases lay outside the gene matches. Here the CDR3 reads CASSLGTGAYGYTF. CDR3 in DNA: TGTGCCAGCAGCTTGGGGACAGGGGCGTATGGCTACACCTTC.

This clonotype was picked up many times. The V call is TRBV5-1, the J call TRBJ2-1; TRBD1 might be the D (6 bases). Trimming took off 0 bases at V and 7 bases at J, with 11 bases between the two ends. This CDR3 has 14 amino acids. Germline V lookup: CDR1 SGHRS, CDR2 YFSETQ. The DNA for the CDR3 is TGCGCCAGCAGCTTGGGGGGGCCCTTTAATGAGCAGTTCTTC. Amino acids: CASSLGGPFNEQFF.

To note about this clonotype: The germline gene is not matched at one end of the junction; a read error may be the cause. This chain links TRBV11-2 with TRBJ2-7; D gene unclear. The V gene's germline CDR1 is SGHAT and CDR2 FQNNGV. The CDR3 is 14 amino acids. DNA for the CDR3: TGTGTCAGCAGCCTCGGGTCGGGTTCCTACGATCAGTACTTC. Translated: CVSSLGSGSYDQYF. The entire variable domain, with the rest obtained from reference TRBV11-2 and TRBJ2-7, is as follows: EAGVAQSPRYKIIEKRQSVAFWCNPISGHATLYWYQQILGQGPKLLIQFQNNGVVDDSQLPKDRFSAERLKGVDSTLKIQPAKLEDSAVYLCVSSLGSGSYDQYFGPGTRLTVT.

This chain joins TRBV6-5 and TRBJ1-2; a possible D gene is TRBD1 (6 bases). V was cut by 1 base and J by 3 bases, with 15 bases left in between. The length of the CDR3 is 16 residues. Germline V CDR1 and CDR2: MNHEY, SVGAGI. CDR3 sequence: CASSYYGRTDYYGYTF. CDR3 in DNA: TGTGCCAGCAGTTACTATGGGAGGACAGACTACTATGGCTACACCTTC.

Points on this clonotype: Relative to the germline gene, one junction end is altered; a read error may explain this. The chain combines TRBV28 with TRBJ2-7, with D possibly being TRBD1 (6 bases). CDR3 size: 17 residues. Looked up from germline, CDR1 is MDHEN and CDR2 is SYDVKM. As DNA, the CDR3 is TGTGTCAGCAGTTTATTTGGGGAGAGGGACAAACTCTACGAGCAGTACTTC. It is translated as CVSSLFGERDKLYEQYF.